The 8 T cell receptor beta chains below were found in one sample sequenced in a study of siplizumab effects on memory and regulatory T cells. TCRdb's table, derived via immunoSEQ multiplex PCR, lists solely in-frame clones and lacks some. Of about 100,000 clones in the sample, 94% are singletons; the top ten hold over 0.55%. Sequenced: Tregs sorted from blood. These receptors all stem from a human donor in good health.

The CDR3 region has the DNA TGTGCCAGCAGTGGGTGGACTAGCGGGAGCTCCTACAATGAGCAGTTCTTC. Its translation is CASSGWTSGSSYNEQFF. The chain is built from TRBV28 and TRBJ2-1, with 13 bases identical to TRBD2. From germline, CDR1 is MDHEN and CDR2 SYDVKM. This CDR3 spans 17 amino acids. The junction had 4 bases not matched to a gene; V was cut back by 5 bases and J by 0 bases.

The rearrangement links TRBV28 to TRBJ2-3, with D unresolved. Between the trimmed V and J ends, which lost 3 bases and 5 bases, there was a span of 6 bases. CDR3 length equals 12 residues. Germline V gives CDR1 MDHEN, CDR2 SYDVKM. In DNA, the CDR3 is TGTGCCAGCAGTTTCAGGATAGATACGCAGTATTTT. Translating it yields CASSFRIDTQYF.

The J gene is TRBJ1-2, the V gene TRBV15; the match to TRBD1 covers 7 bases. The germline CDR1 and CDR2 sequences are LNHNV and YYDKDF (reference sequence). This CDR3 is built from 17 residues. The junction had 12 bases not matched to a gene; V was cut back by 0 bases and J by 5 bases. The CDR3 DNA sequence: TGTGCCACCAGCAGAGAGGTTGTTTTGGGACAGATATATGGCTACACCTTC. Protein sequence: CATSREVVLGQIYGYTF.

The chain is built from TRBV28 and TRBJ2-7; TRBD2 matches at 7 bases. This CDR3 is 15 amino acids long. CDR1 is MDHEN and CDR2 is SYDVKM in the germline V gene. With V trimmed by 5 bases and J by 6 bases, 13 bases remained unmatched. The CDR3 region has the DNA TGTGCCAGCAGTCCCTCTAGCGGCGGGTTGGCCGAGCAGTACTTC. This translates into CASSPSSGGLAEQYF.

This chain's CDR3 is CASSLGQGARGANVLTF. The DNA of the CDR3 is TGTGCCAGCAGTTTGGGACAGGGGGCTCGGGGGGCCAACGTCCTGACTTTC. J is TRBJ2-6 and V is TRBV28; 12 bases are a match to TRBD1. CDR1 and CDR2 (germline): MDHEN, SYDVKM. With 3 bases clipped from V and 4 bases from J, the junction kept 4 bases outside the gene matches. The CDR3 runs 17 residues.

The gene calls are TRBV28 and TRBJ1-3; 7 bases align to TRBD1. Trimming removed 9 bases from V and 8 bases from J; junction bases left unmatched: 10. Germline V gene lookup returns CDR1 MDHEN and CDR2 SYDVKM. This CDR3 contains 13 residues. Here the CDR3 DNA reads TGTGCCAGTAATCAACAGGGGAGTGACACCATATATTTT. It codes for CASNQQGSDTIYF.

The chain uses TRBV6-4 and TRBJ2-1; TRBD2 is a possible D gene (6 bases). The V gene's germline CDR1 is MRHNA and CDR2 SNTAGT. This CDR3 has 15 residues. Trimming stripped 6 bases from V and 2 bases from J, with 14 bases between. The CDR3 loop is CASSASAAPYNEQFF. CDR3 DNA sequence: TGTGCCAGCAGCGCTAGCGCGGCCCCCTACAATGAGCAGTTCTTC.

The genes are TRBV28 and TRBJ1-2; weak D call: TRBD1 (5 bases). This CDR3 has 14 amino acids. Trimming left V 4 bases short and J 0 bases short, with 9 bases between. Germline V lookup: CDR1 MDHEN, CDR2 SYDVKM. CDR3 DNA sequence: TGTGCCAGCAGTTCGGGACGGTCTAACTATGGCTACACCTTC. Its protein is CASSSGRSNYGYTF.